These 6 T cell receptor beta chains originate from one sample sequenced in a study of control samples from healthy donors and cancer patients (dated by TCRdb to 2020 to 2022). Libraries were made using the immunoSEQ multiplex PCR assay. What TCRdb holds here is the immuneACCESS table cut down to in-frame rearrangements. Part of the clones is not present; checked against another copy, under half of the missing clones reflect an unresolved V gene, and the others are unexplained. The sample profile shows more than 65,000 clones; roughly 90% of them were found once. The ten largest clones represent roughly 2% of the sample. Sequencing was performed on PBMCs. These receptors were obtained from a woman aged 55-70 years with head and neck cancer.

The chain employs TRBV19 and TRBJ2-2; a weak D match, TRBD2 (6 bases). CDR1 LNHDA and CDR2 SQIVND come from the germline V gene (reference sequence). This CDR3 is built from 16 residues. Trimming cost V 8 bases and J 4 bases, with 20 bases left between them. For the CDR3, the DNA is TGTGCCAGTTCCGCTAGGAGGGGAGACGCCACCGGGGAGCTGTTTTTT. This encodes CASSARRGDATGELFF.

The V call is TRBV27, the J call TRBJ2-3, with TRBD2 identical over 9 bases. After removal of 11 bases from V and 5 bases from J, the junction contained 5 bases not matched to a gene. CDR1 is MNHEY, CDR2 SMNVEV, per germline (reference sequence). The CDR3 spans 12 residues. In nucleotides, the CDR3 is TGTGCCTCCGCGGGGGGGGGAGATACGCAGTATTTT. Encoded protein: CASAGGGDTQYF.

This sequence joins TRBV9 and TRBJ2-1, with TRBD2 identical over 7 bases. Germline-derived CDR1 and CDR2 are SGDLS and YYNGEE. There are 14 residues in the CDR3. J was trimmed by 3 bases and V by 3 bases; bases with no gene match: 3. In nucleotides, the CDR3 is TGTGCCAGCAGCGCCCGGGACTACTACAATGAGCAGTTCTTC. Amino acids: CASSARDYYNEQFF.

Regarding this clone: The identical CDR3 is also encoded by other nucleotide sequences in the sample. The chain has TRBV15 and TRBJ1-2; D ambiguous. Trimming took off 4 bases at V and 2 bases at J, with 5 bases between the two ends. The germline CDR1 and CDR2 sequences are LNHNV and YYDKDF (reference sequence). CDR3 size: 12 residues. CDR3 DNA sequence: TGTGCCACCAGCAACCCGAACTATGGCTACACCTTC. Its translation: CATSNPNYGYTF.

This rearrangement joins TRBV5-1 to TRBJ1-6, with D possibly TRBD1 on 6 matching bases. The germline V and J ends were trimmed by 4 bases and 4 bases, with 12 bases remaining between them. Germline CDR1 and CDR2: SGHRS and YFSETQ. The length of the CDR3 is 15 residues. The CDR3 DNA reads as TGCGCCAGCAGCCCAGGGGATATTTATAATTCACCCCTCCACTTT. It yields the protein CASSPGDIYNSPLHF. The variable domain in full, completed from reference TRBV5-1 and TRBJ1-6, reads KAGVTQTPRYLIKTRGQQVTLSCSPISGHRSVSWYQQTPGQGLQFLFEYFSETQRNKGNFPGRFSGRQFSNSRSEMNVSTLELGDSALYLCASSPGDIYNSPLHFGNGTRLTVT.

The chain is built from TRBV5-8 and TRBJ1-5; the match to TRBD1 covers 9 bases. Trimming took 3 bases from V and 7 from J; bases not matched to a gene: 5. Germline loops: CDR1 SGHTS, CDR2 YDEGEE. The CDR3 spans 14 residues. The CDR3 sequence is CASSSWTGVQPQHF. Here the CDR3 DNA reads TGTGCCAGCAGCTCCTGGACAGGGGTCCAGCCCCAGCATTTT. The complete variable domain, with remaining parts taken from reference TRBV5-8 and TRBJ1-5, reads EAGVTQSPTHLIKTRGQQATLRCSPISGHTSVYWYQQALGLGLQFLLWYDEGEERNRGNFPPRFSGRQFPNYSSELNVNALELEDSALYLCASSSWTGVQPQHFGDGTRLSIL.